Presented here are 24 T cell receptor beta chains from one specimen sequenced in a study of blood T cells in healthy people across ages. Using a J-beta primer mix together with a sample-barcoded 5' primer, a second PCR was run for roughly 6 to 12 cycles. TCRdb re-called the 5' RACE reads with MiXCR, one entry per CDR3 protein. The sample records over 1,500,000 distinct CDR3 sequences, around 50% being singletons. Specimen: blood. The receptors derive from a woman aged 40 to 50 in good health.

There are a few counts of this clonotype. The chain recombines TRBV7-2 with TRBJ2-3, with a possible D match to TRBD2 (6 bases). In germline, CDR1 is SGHTA, CDR2 FQGNSA. V lost 4 bases and J 5 bases, leaving 10 bases between the germline ends. This CDR3 region has 13 residues. DNA for the CDR3: TGTGCCAGCAGCTCCGGGACTGGAGATACGCAGTATTTT. Protein product: CASSSGTGDTQYF.

This rearrangement joins TRBV24-1 to TRBJ2-4, with TRBD1 matching 9 bases. The end of the DNA fits TRBJ2-7 better, so the J call may be wrong. This CDR3 has 15 amino acids. Germline V CDR1 and CDR2: KGHDR, SFDVKD. The CDR3 DNA reads as TGTGCCACCAGTGAACCGGGACAGGGCTCCTACGAGCAGTACTTC. This gives the protein CATSEPGQGSYEQYF.

This clonotype was seen ten or more times. Mismatch with germline at one junction end may stem from a read error. The chain is built from TRBV3-1 and TRBJ2-5, with D unresolved. This CDR3 is built from 12 residues. From germline, CDR1 is LGHDT and CDR2 YNNKEL (reference sequence). The CDR3 coding sequence is TGCGCCAGCAGCCAAGATCTGGAGACCCAGTACTTC. Protein product: CASSQDLETQYF.

The genes are TRBV21-1 and TRBJ2-7; no DNA check was done on the table's D call, TRBD1. TRBV21-1 is deemed a pseudogene. This CDR3 has 17 amino acids. Here the CDR3 reads CASTLPPHRAASYEQYF. The CDR3 coding sequence is TGTGCTAGCACTCTTCCCCCCCACAGGGCCGCATCCTACGAGCAGTACTTC.

The V gene is TRBV20-1, the J gene TRBJ1-1; D is unresolved. CDR3 length: 15 amino acids. With 3 bases removed from V and 0 bases from J, the gap between germline ends came to 14 bases. Germline assignment: CDR1 DFQATT and CDR2 SNEGSKA (reference sequence). CDR3 amino acids: CSARFDTRMNTEAFF. The CDR3 bases are TGCAGTGCTAGGTTTGACACTCGCATGAACACTGAAGCTTTCTTT.

The V call is TRBV20-1, the J call TRBJ2-1; 8 nucleotides line up with TRBD2. V lost 7 bases, J lost 9 bases, and 17 bases stayed unmatched. This CDR3 contains 15 residues. CDR1 and CDR2 (germline): DFQATT, SNEGSKA (reference sequence). The CDR3 sequence is CSGERGPFSDSEQFF. The CDR3 bases are TGCAGTGGAGAGCGGGGGCCCTTTTCGGACAGTGAGCAGTTCTTC.

This clonotype was recorded a few times. J is TRBJ2-5 and V is TRBV7-9; D may be TRBD2 (5 bases). TRBJ2-7 matches the DNA end more closely, so the J call is doubtful. The CDR3 is 17 amino acids. The V gene's germline CDR1 is SEHNR and CDR2 FQNEAQ (reference sequence). The CDR3 region has the DNA TGTGCCAGCAGCCGCTCCACCGGGGTCAGATTCGGTTACGAGCAGTACTTC. Translation gives CASSRSTGVRFGYEQYF.

The rearrangement uses TRBV5-1 and TRBJ1-1; D is perhaps TRBD1 (5 bases). The CDR3 length is 12 residues. Deletions cut 6 bases from V and 3 bases from J, with 9 bases between. Per germline, CDR1 SGHRS and CDR2 YFSETQ. Here the CDR3 reads CASKTGDTEAFF. CDR3 in DNA: TGCGCCAGCAAAACAGGCGACACTGAAGCTTTCTTT.

This clonotype was recorded a few times. The conserved phenylalanine or tryptophan normally closing the CDR3 is absent here, so this likely arose from a read error. Because the CDR3's place on the DNA is in doubt, the DNA is left out and the CDR3 is given as listed by TCRdb. This chain uses TRBV21-1 with TRBJ2-5; the table's D call, TRBD2, has no DNA check behind it. TRBV21-1 is given as a pseudogene. The CDR3 is made up of 16 amino acids, end residues included. CDR3 region: CASRSGLKAKTYEQYL.

The chain employs TRBV7-2 and TRBJ1-4; 7 bases match TRBD1. The CDR3 is made up of 16 amino acids. Germline loops: CDR1 SGHTA, CDR2 FQGNSA. After removal of 5 bases from V and 3 bases from J, the junction contained 9 bases not matched to a gene. The CDR3 protein is CASSPGDRASNEKLFF. The CDR3 DNA sequence: TGTGCCAGCAGCCCGGGGGACAGAGCTTCTAATGAAAAACTGTTTTTT.

V gene TRBV27 combines with J gene TRBJ1-4; D not certain. The CDR3 spans 14 residues. Trimming stripped 8 bases from V and 4 bases from J, with 14 bases between. Germline CDR1 and CDR2: MNHEY and SMNVEV (reference sequence). The CDR3 region is CASSLAPNNEKLFF. The DNA for the CDR3 is TGTGCCAGCTCCCTGGCACCGAATAATGAAAAACTGTTTTTT.

V and J are TRBV10-3 and TRBJ1-1, with D unclear. The CDR3 extends over 12 amino acids. Trimming shortened V by 3 bases and J by 4 bases, and 6 bases separated the two germline ends. Germline V CDR1 and CDR2: ENHRY, SYGVKD. The CDR3 DNA sequence: TGTGCCATCAGTGAAGGTGGCACTGAAGCTTTCTTT. It codes for CAISEGGTEAFF.

The chain links TRBV11-1 to TRBJ1-4; D is ambiguous. There are 15 residues in the CDR3. The V and J ends lost 1 base and 3 bases respectively, with 9 bases between them. Looked up from germline, CDR1 is SGHAT and CDR2 is FQDESV (reference sequence). This CDR3 is CASSLDRNSNEKLFF. The CDR3 bases are TGTGCCAGCAGCTTAGACCGAAACTCTAATGAAAAACTGTTTTTT.

The rearrangement links TRBV7-9 to TRBJ2-7, with TRBD1 as a possible D gene (6 bases). This CDR3 contains 13 residues. V dropped 2 bases and J dropped 6 bases, with 11 bases sitting between them. Germline V CDR1 and CDR2: SEHNR, FQNEAQ (reference sequence). DNA for the CDR3: TGTGCCAGCAGCTTAATCGGGACACGCGAGCAGTACTTC. Translated: CASSLIGTREQYF.

In this sample, this clonotype turned up a few times. The V call is TRBV6-5, the J call TRBJ2-7; TRBD1 agrees at 10 bases. Germline assignment: CDR1 MNHEY and CDR2 SVGAGI. V lost 6 bases to trimming and J lost 4 bases; unmatched junction nucleotides: 6. There are 14 residues in the CDR3. For the CDR3, the DNA is TGTGCCAGCAGGAGGACAGGGGGGCGGTACGAGCAGTACTTC. Encoded protein: CASRRTGGRYEQYF.

This clonotype has only a few counts. This chain joins TRBV29-1 and TRBJ1-2; weak D call: TRBD1 (6 bases). Germline CDR1 and CDR2: SQVTM and ANQGSEA. This CDR3 is 12 amino acids long. Trimming took off 5 bases at V and 8 bases at J, with 15 bases between the two ends. CDR3 DNA: TGCAGCGTTTCCCCAGGGGTGGAGGGCTACACCTTC. This encodes CSVSPGVEGYTF.

This clonotype appeared many times. The rearrangement links TRBV7-2 to TRBJ2-5; possible D gene TRBD1, 5 bases. This CDR3 comprises 14 residues. V was clipped by 5 bases and J by 5 bases, with 15 bases between them. Germline assignment: CDR1 SGHTA and CDR2 FQGNSA. As DNA, the CDR3 is TGTGCCAGCAGCAAGGAATGGGGCGCTGAGACCCAGTACTTC. Amino acid sequence: CASSKEWGAETQYF.

The table lists this clonotype with a few counts. The chain is built from TRBV6-5 and TRBJ2-7; 8 nucleotides line up with TRBD1. The CDR3 is 12 amino acids. The germline CDR1 and CDR2 sequences are MNHEY and SVGAGI. After removal of 6 bases from V and 11 bases from J, the junction contained 9 bases not matched to a gene. CDR3 loop: CASSLGQGLEYF. In DNA form, the CDR3 reads TGTGCCAGCAGCTTAGGACAGGGTTTGGAGTACTTC.

As for this clonotype: Its ends do not fully match the called genes, so a read error is possible. This chain uses TRBV28 with TRBJ2-5; no clear D. CDR3 length equals 15 residues. Germline values: CDR1 MDHEN, CDR2 SYDVKM. The CDR3 loop reads CTSSLWSEIQETQYF. As DNA, the CDR3 is TGTACCAGCAGTTTATGGTCAGAAATCCAAGAGACCCAGTACTTC. Variable domain in full (rest from reference TRBV28 and TRBJ2-5): DVKVTQSSRYLVKRTGEKVFLECVQDMDHENMFWYRQDPGLGLRLIYFSYDVKMKEKGDIPEGYSVSREKKERFSLILESASTNQTSMYLCTSSLWSEIQETQYFGPGTRLLVL.

The chain uses TRBV6-6 and TRBJ1-2, with TRBD1 identical over 9 bases. This CDR3 spans 17 amino acids. V shed 6 bases and J 4 bases; nucleotides not matched to a gene: 15. Germline V lookup: CDR1 MNHNY, CDR2 SVGAGI (reference sequence). CDR3 bases: TGTGCCAGCAGGCACGGGACAGGGTGGGGAGTGGGCTATGGCTACACCTTC. Translation: CASRHGTGWGVGYGYTF.

The J gene is TRBJ1-2, the V gene TRBV28, with a tentative D call TRBD1 (6 bases). Looked up from germline, CDR1 is MDHEN and CDR2 is SYDVKM. The CDR3 sequence is 18 residues long. With 4 bases removed from V and 8 bases from J, the gap between germline ends came to 29 bases. This chain's CDR3 is CASSSITPGQQETGGYTF. In nucleotides, the CDR3 is TGTGCCAGCAGTTCTATAACCCCCGGACAGCAAGAAACCGGGGGCTACACCTTC.

V and J are TRBV9 and TRBJ1-4; D is uncertain. The CDR3 is made up of 13 amino acids. V lost 4 bases and J lost 5, with 9 bases in between. Germline V CDR1 and CDR2: SGDLS, YYNGEE. CDR3 nucleotides: TGTGCCAGCAGCTCACGGTTGAATGAAAAACTGTTTTTT. It specifies CASSSRLNEKLFF.

The rearrangement joins TRBV3-1 to TRBJ1-1; D unclear. Germline CDR1 reads LGHDT; CDR2 reads YNNKEL (reference sequence). V lost 1 base and J lost 7, with 10 bases in between. The CDR3 spans 13 residues. This CDR3 reads CASSQGLQIEAFF. In DNA form, the CDR3 reads TGTGCCAGCAGCCAAGGGCTTCAGATTGAAGCTTTCTTT.

The chain employs TRBV27 and TRBJ2-7; 8 nucleotides match TRBD1. From germline, CDR1 is MNHEY and CDR2 SMNVEV (reference sequence). The CDR3 length is 15 residues. V gave up 6 bases and J gave up 0 bases; unmatched junction bases: 7. The CDR3: CASRKDRGGSYEQYF. The CDR3, as DNA: TGTGCCAGCAGAAAAGACAGGGGAGGCTCCTACGAGCAGTACTTC.